The 12 T cell receptor beta chains given below trace back to one sample, sequenced in a study of blood T cell repertoires in COVID-19. Generated by immunoSEQ multiplex PCR, the TCRdb table keeps only in-frame clones and is missing some. This sample has a few hundred thousand clones, with 88% found just once. Sequencing input: PBMCs or T cells enriched from blood (not recorded which). The source is a man aged 25 to 40 who had recovered from COVID-19.

The V gene is TRBV2, the J gene TRBJ2-1, with 7 bases aligning to TRBD1. The CDR3 has 14 amino acids. Germline V CDR1 and CDR2: SNHLY, FYNNEI. With 4 bases clipped from V and 4 bases from J, the junction kept 4 bases outside the gene matches. The chain's CDR3 is CASSGQGEYNEQFF. The CDR3 nucleotides are TGTGCCAGCAGTGGTCAGGGGGAATACAATGAGCAGTTCTTC. The whole variable domain, remainder taken from reference TRBV2 and TRBJ2-1, is EPEVTQTPSHQVTQMGQEVILRCVPISNHLYFYWYRQILGQKVEFLVSFYNNEISEKSEIFDDQFSVERPDGSNFTLKIRSTKLEDSAMYFCASSGQGEYNEQFFGPGTRLTVL.

This sequence joins TRBV4-1 and TRBJ1-2; D gene ambiguous. V shed 5 bases and J shed 5 bases, with 18 bases lying between them. This CDR3 spans 15 amino acids. Germline loops: CDR1 MGHRA, CDR2 YSYEKL. CDR3 loop: CASSDGHEGFYGYTF. In nucleotides, the CDR3 is TGCGCCAGCAGCGATGGCCACGAGGGATTTTATGGCTACACCTTC.

The rearrangement links TRBV5-1 to TRBJ1-4, with no clear D. Germline values: CDR1 SGHRS, CDR2 YFSETQ. The ends were cut back, 1 base at V and 1 base at J, with 8 bases in the middle. The CDR3 length is 15 residues. CDR3 loop: CASSLNSVTNEKLFF. CDR3 bases: TGCGCCAGCAGCTTGAATTCGGTAACTAATGAAAAACTGTTTTTT.

The rearrangement joins TRBV10-3 to TRBJ1-3; TRBD1 matches at 7 bases. In germline, CDR1 is ENHRY, CDR2 SYGVKD. The length of the CDR3 is 14 residues. Germline trimming cut 0 bases from V and 6 bases from J; bases unmatched to any gene: 2. Here the CDR3 reads CAISESGTVNTIYF. The CDR3 DNA is TGTGCCATCAGTGAGTCAGGGACAGTAAACACCATATATTTT.

The chain has TRBV5-1 and TRBJ1-2; 7 bases map to TRBD1. Germline V CDR1 and CDR2: SGHRS, YFSETQ. The V and J ends lost 4 bases and 2 bases, in that order; junction bases with no gene match: 5. This CDR3 region has 14 residues. CDR3 in DNA: TGCGCCAGCAGCCCGGGACAGCACAACTATGGCTACACCTTC. Its protein is CASSPGQHNYGYTF.

The genes are TRBV9 and TRBJ2-1, with TRBD1 matching 9 bases. Trimming at V came to 0 bases and at J to 4 bases, leaving 2 bases not matched to a gene. The CDR3 sequence is 15 residues long. Germline loops: CDR1 SGDLS, CDR2 YYNGEE. CDR3 sequence: CASSVDGTGYNEQFF. The CDR3 coding sequence is TGTGCCAGCAGCGTAGACGGGACAGGGTACAATGAGCAGTTCTTC.

The CDR3 spells CASSTGQRGGQETQYF. The DNA of the CDR3 is TGTGCCAGCAGCACTGGACAGCGGGGGGGCCAAGAGACCCAGTACTTC. The rearrangement links TRBV5-4 to TRBJ2-5, with 10 bases fitting TRBD2. J gave up 1 base and V 4 bases, and 7 bases lay outside the gene matches. Germline assignment: CDR1 SGHNT and CDR2 YYREEE (reference sequence). The CDR3 totals 16 residues.

This chain joins TRBV21-1 and TRBJ1-2; the table calls TRBD1, which could not be checked here. TRBV21-1 is marked as a pseudogene. The CDR3 has 13 residues. The CDR3 DNA sequence: TGTGCCAGCAGCAAGGGACAGGCCTATGGCTACACCTTC. Its translation is CASSKGQAYGYTF.

Here the CDR3 reads CSASASGASYEQYF. The CDR3 DNA sequence: TGCAGCGCCTCAGCTTCAGGCGCATCCTACGAGCAGTACTTC. The V call is TRBV29-1, the J call TRBJ2-7; D is ambiguous. CDR3 length: 14 amino acids. Per the germline V gene, CDR1 is SQVTM and CDR2 is ANQGSEA. Trimming pared 7 bases from V and 1 base from J, leaving 17 bases between.

The chain joins TRBV28 to TRBJ2-1; 9 nucleotides agree with TRBD2. After removal of 5 bases from V and 4 bases from J, the junction contained 6 bases not matched to a gene. The CDR3 is 15 amino acids. Germline loops: CDR1 MDHEN, CDR2 SYDVKM. The CDR3 coding sequence is TGTGCCAGCAGTCCCCATGCGGGGGGGTACAATGAGCAGTTCTTC. It is translated as CASSPHAGGYNEQFF.

This chain connects TRBV20-1 to TRBJ2-4, with D uncertain. Germline V lookup: CDR1 DFQATT, CDR2 SNEGSKA (reference sequence). This CDR3 is 14 amino acids long. With 3 bases removed from V and 0 bases from J, the gap between germline ends came to 9 bases. The chain's CDR3 is CSASLSLAKNIQYF. The CDR3 DNA sequence: TGCAGTGCTAGTCTTTCCCTAGCCAAAAACATTCAGTACTTC.

This sequence joins TRBV3-1 (or the pseudogene TRBV3-2) and TRBJ2-3; a weak D match, TRBD1 (5 bases). Trimming cost V 1 base and J 0 bases, with 8 bases left between them. The CDR3 spans 15 residues. CDR1 and CDR2 (germline): LGHDT, YNNKEL (reference sequence). The CDR3 DNA follows: TGTGCCAGCAGCCAAGGGCAGGGAAGCACAGATACGCAGTATTTT. Translated: CASSQGQGSTDTQYF.